The 21 T cell receptor beta chains presented below share a single source sample, sequenced in a study of blood T cell repertoires in COVID-19. Clones were sequenced by immunoSEQ multiplex PCR, and TCRdb holds only the in-frame ones, with some missing. The sample consists of around 250,000 clones, 80% to 90% of them appearing once. Sample: PBMCs or T cells enriched from blood (not recorded which). Every receptor here comes from a woman in her thirties or forties who had been exposed to COVID-19.

This sequence joins TRBV7-2 and TRBJ2-5; TRBD1 agrees at 7 bases. Germline assignment: CDR1 SGHTA and CDR2 FQGNSA. J gave up 7 bases and V 5 bases, and 10 bases lay outside the gene matches. CDR3 length: 14 residues. The CDR3 sequence: CASSPWDSVRTQYF. CDR3 nucleotide sequence: TGTGCCAGCAGCCCTTGGGACAGCGTACGGACCCAGTACTTC.

The chain has TRBV19 and TRBJ1-1; 10 nucleotides align to TRBD1. This CDR3 is 14 amino acids long. CDR1 and CDR2 from the germline V gene are LNHDA and SQIVND (reference sequence). The J segment lost 6 bases and the V segment lost 5 bases, leaving 6 bases of the junction unmatched. In nucleotides, the CDR3 is TGTGCCAGTAGTCAGACAGGGGGCACTCCTGAAGCTTTCTTT. Translating it yields CASSQTGGTPEAFF.

The chain combines TRBV27 with TRBJ2-5, with 7 bases fitting TRBD1. The CDR3 is made up of 14 amino acids. The ends lost 6 bases at V and 9 bases at J; junction bases unmatched: 13. Germline CDR1 reads MNHEY; CDR2 reads SMNVEV (reference sequence). In DNA form, the CDR3 reads TGTGCCAGCAGACCTACAGGGGTCTTCGGGTCCCAGTACTTC. Its protein is CASRPTGVFGSQYF.

The V and J genes are TRBV28 and TRBJ2-2; TRBD2 matches at 8 bases. The CDR3 length is 15 residues. Trimming cost V 5 bases and J 4 bases; bases outside gene matches: 6. Germline V gene lookup returns CDR1 MDHEN and CDR2 SYDVKM. The CDR3: CASSSSGGGTGELFF. CDR3 nucleotide sequence: TGTGCCAGCAGTAGCAGCGGGGGTGGCACCGGGGAGCTGTTTTTT.

V and J are TRBV19 and TRBJ1-5; 10 positions match TRBD1. The length of the CDR3 is 18 residues. In germline, CDR1 is LNHDA, CDR2 SQIVND (reference sequence). Germline trimming cut 5 bases from V and 2 bases from J; bases unmatched to any gene: 12. Here the CDR3 reads CASSLGTGVEVGNQPQHF. The CDR3 bases are TGTGCCAGTAGTCTCGGGACAGGGGTCGAAGTTGGCAATCAGCCCCAGCATTTT.

This chain joins TRBV14 and TRBJ1-2; no firm D call. Deletions cut 0 bases from V and 4 bases from J, with 15 bases between. The CDR3 covers 16 residues. The germline gives CDR1 SGHDN, CDR2 FVKESK. The CDR3 DNA follows: TGTGCCAGCAGCCAAGATTTGTCGGTCGGGGTCTATGGCTACACCTTC. This translates into CASSQDLSVGVYGYTF.

The DNA for the CDR3 is TGTGCCAGCAGCATCCGGGAGGGCATAGGGGAGCTGTTTTTT. Translation: CASSIREGIGELFF. J is TRBJ2-2 and V is TRBV9; 8 positions agree with TRBD2. The germline V gene has CDR1 SGDLS and CDR2 YYNGEE. J gave up 8 bases and V 4 bases, and 7 bases lay outside the gene matches. This CDR3 has 14 residues.

The chain has TRBV4-1 and TRBJ2-4; the D gene is possibly TRBD2 (6 bases). Germline loops: CDR1 MGHRA, CDR2 YSYEKL. The CDR3 contains 17 residues. Between the trimmed V and J ends, which lost 1 base and 0 bases, there was a span of 13 bases. The CDR3 DNA follows: TGCGCCAGCAGCCAAGGCGGAGGGCCTCTAGCCAAAAACATTCAGTACTTC. This sequence encodes CASSQGGGPLAKNIQYF.

The chain has TRBV9 and TRBJ2-2, with 10 bases matching TRBD1. V lost 0 bases, J lost 6 bases, and 14 bases stayed unmatched. The V gene's germline CDR1 is SGDLS and CDR2 YYNGEE. The CDR3 covers 19 residues. Here the CDR3 reads CASSVGPRSGTGVAGELFF. The CDR3 nucleotides are TGTGCCAGCAGCGTAGGGCCAAGATCCGGGACAGGGGTTGCCGGGGAGCTGTTTTTT.

The chain has TRBV21-1 and TRBJ1-4; TRBD1 reflects the table's D call only, with no check against the DNA. TRBV21-1 is assigned pseudogene status. This CDR3 is built from 17 residues. The CDR3, as DNA: TGTGCCAGCAGCCACTTCGTTCCAGGTCTCCCGACGGAAAAACTGTTTTTT. This gives the protein CASSHFVPGLPTEKLFF.

The CDR3 protein is CASSLKRVNTGELFF. As DNA, the CDR3 is TGTGCCAGCAGCTTAAAACGGGTGAACACCGGGGAGCTGTTTTTT. V usage is TRBV5-4 and J usage is TRBJ2-2; D uncertain. Germline V lookup: CDR1 SGHNT, CDR2 YYREEE (reference sequence). V was shortened by 2 bases and J by 1 base, with 9 bases between the two germline ends. The CDR3 has 15 residues.

The chain combines TRBV21-1 with TRBJ1-2; no check of the table's D call, TRBD1, against the DNA was made. TRBV21-1 is reported as a pseudogene. This CDR3 region has 16 residues. CDR3 residues: CASILLRRQGLLGYTF. The CDR3 DNA reads as TGTGCCAGCATCCTCCTCAGAAGGCAGGGGCTCTTAGGCTACACCTTC.

The chain has TRBV6-5 and TRBJ1-1; D is uncertain. V shed 6 bases and J shed 6 bases, with 20 bases lying between them. This CDR3 has 15 residues. Per germline, CDR1 MNHEY and CDR2 SVGAGI. The CDR3 DNA follows: TGTGCCAGCAGCCCATCAGGACGAGGGTACTCTGAAGCTTTCTTT. Translating it yields CASSPSGRGYSEAFF.

The V gene is TRBV12-5, the J gene TRBJ2-5, with 9 bases lining up with TRBD1. The CDR3 is 14 residues long. From germline, CDR1 is LGHNT and CDR2 FRNRAP. V was pared by 4 bases and J by 7 bases, with 7 bases of the junction left unmatched. The CDR3 DNA is TGTGCTAGTGGTTGGGGACAGGGTTGGGGGACCCAGTACTTC. Translation: CASGWGQGWGTQYF.

The chain couples TRBV29-1 to TRBJ2-1; 9 bases align to TRBD2. This CDR3 has 16 amino acids. Germline V gene data show CDR1 as SQVTM and CDR2 as ANQGSEA. J gave up 2 bases and V 8 bases, and 13 bases lay outside the gene matches. The CDR3 reads CSFLRYGTSTYNEQFF. In DNA, the CDR3 is TGCAGCTTTCTCCGGTACGGGACTAGCACCTACAATGAGCAGTTCTTC.

This clone is a singleton in its sample. The V and J genes are TRBV6-2 or TRBV6-3 and TRBJ2-1; 7 nucleotides align to TRBD2. Trimming took 6 bases from V and 4 from J; bases not matched to a gene: 12. Per the germline V gene, CDR1 is MNHEY and CDR2 is SVGEGT. The CDR3 extends over 16 amino acids. The CDR3 here is CASSPGPAGWYNEQFF. CDR3 nucleotide sequence: TGTGCCAGCAGCCCGGGGCCAGCGGGGTGGTACAATGAGCAGTTCTTC.

This chain uses TRBV30 with TRBJ2-6; D is perhaps TRBD2 (5 bases). This CDR3 comprises 15 residues. Looked up from germline, CDR1 is GTSNPN and CDR2 is SVGIG (reference sequence). With 4 bases removed from V and 0 bases from J, the gap between germline ends came to 10 bases. The CDR3 here is CAWNSRGSGANVLTF. The CDR3 region has the DNA TGTGCCTGGAATAGCCGGGGCTCTGGGGCCAACGTCCTGACTTTC.

This chain links TRBV3-1 (or the pseudogene TRBV3-2) with TRBJ2-3, with 10 positions matching TRBD1. This CDR3 is 18 amino acids long. Trimming removed 3 bases from V and 0 bases from J; junction bases left unmatched: 9. The germline CDR1 and CDR2 sequences are LGHDT and YNNKEL (reference sequence). CDR3 sequence (DNA): TGTGCCAGCAGCCATTCGGGACAGGGGACCGGCAGCACAGATACGCAGTATTTT. This sequence encodes CASSHSGQGTGSTDTQYF.

The gene calls are TRBV7-2 and TRBJ1-4; 11 bases line up with TRBD1. There are 16 residues in the CDR3. The germline V gene encodes CDR1 SGHTA and CDR2 FQGNSA. V gave up 3 bases and J gave up 7 bases; unmatched junction bases: 7. The CDR3 DNA reads TGTGCCAGCAGCTTTATATCCGGGACAGGGGGTGAAAAACTGTTTTTT. Its protein product is CASSFISGTGGEKLFF.

This clone has only a few counts. One end of the junction varies from germline; a read error may be responsible. CDR3 loop: CASRLLAVLF. The CDR3 nucleotides are TGTGCCAGCCGGCTACTAGCGGTGCTCTTC. J is TRBJ2-7 and V is TRBV2, with 8 bases that match TRBD2. The CDR3 contains 10 residues. Germline V gene data show CDR1 as SNHLY and CDR2 as FYNNEI.

The V and J genes are TRBV11-2 and TRBJ1-2; 10 nucleotides match TRBD1. V trimming: 0 bases; J trimming: 5 bases; junction bases outside the gene matches: 12. CDR3 size: 18 residues. Germline-derived CDR1 and CDR2 are SGHAT and FQNNGV. The CDR3: CASSLDLVPGQGHYGYTF. Written as DNA, the CDR3 is TGTGCCAGCAGCTTAGACCTGGTTCCGGGACAGGGGCATTATGGCTACACCTTC.